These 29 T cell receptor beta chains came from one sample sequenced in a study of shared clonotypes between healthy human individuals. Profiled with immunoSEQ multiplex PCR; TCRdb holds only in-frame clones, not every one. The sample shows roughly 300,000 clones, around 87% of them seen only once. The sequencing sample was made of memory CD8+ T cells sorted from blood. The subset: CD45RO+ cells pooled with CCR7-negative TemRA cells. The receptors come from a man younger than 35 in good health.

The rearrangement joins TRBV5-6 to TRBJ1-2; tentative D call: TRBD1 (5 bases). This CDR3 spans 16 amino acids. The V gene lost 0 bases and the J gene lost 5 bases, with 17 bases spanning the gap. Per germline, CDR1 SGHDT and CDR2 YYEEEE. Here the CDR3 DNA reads TGTGCCAGCAGCTTGGGTCCGGCCGCGGGGCGTTATGGCTACACCTTC. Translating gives CASSLGPAAGRYGYTF. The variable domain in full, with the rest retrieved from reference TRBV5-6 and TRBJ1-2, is DAGVTQSPTHLIKTRGQQVTLRCSPKSGHDTVSWYQQALGQGPQFIFQYYEEEERQRGNFPDRFSGHQFPNYSSELNVNALLLGDSALYLCASSLGPAAGRYGYTFGSGTRLTVV.

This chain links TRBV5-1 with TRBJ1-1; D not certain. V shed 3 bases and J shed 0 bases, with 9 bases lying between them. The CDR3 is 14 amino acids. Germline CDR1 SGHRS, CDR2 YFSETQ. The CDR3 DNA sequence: TGCGCCAGCAGCTATTCGGGAGTGAACACTGAAGCTTTCTTT. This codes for CASSYSGVNTEAFF.

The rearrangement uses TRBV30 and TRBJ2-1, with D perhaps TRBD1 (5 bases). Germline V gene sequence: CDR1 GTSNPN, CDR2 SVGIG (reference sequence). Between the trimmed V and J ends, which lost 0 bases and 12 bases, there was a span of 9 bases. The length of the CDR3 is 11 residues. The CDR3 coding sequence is TGTGCCTGGAGTGTTAATGACAGGCAGTTCTTC. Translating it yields CAWSVNDRQFF. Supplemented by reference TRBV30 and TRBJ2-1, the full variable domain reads SQTIHQWPATLVQPVGSPLSLECTVEGTSNPNLYWYRQAAGRGLQLLFYSVGIGQISSEVPQNLSASRPQDRQFILSSKKLLLSDSGFYLCAWSVNDRQFFGPGTRLTVL.

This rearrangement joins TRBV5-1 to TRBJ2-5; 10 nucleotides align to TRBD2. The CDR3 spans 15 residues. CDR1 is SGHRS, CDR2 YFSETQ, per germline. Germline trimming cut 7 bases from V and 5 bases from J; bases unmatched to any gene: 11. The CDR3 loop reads CASRLGTSEWETQYF. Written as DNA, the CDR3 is TGCGCCAGCCGGCTGGGGACTAGCGAATGGGAGACCCAGTACTTC. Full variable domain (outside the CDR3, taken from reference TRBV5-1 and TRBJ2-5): KAGVTQTPRYLIKTRGQQVTLSCSPISGHRSVSWYQQTPGQGLQFLFEYFSETQRNKGNFPGRFSGRQFSNSRSEMNVSTLELGDSALYLCASRLGTSEWETQYFGPGTRLLVL.

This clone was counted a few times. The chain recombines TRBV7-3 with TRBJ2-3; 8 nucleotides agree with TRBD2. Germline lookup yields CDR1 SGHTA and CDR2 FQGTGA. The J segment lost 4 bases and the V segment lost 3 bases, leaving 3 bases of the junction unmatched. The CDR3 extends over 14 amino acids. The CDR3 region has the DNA TGTGCCAGCAGCTTCGCTAGCGGGTCAGATACGCAGTATTTT. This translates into CASSFASGSDTQYF.

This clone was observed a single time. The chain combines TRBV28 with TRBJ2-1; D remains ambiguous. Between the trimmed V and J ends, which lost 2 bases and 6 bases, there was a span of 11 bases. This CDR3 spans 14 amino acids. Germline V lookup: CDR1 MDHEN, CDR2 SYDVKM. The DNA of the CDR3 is TGTGCCAGCAGTTTAGACGCGGCTCCCAATGAGCAGTTCTTC. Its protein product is CASSLDAAPNEQFF.

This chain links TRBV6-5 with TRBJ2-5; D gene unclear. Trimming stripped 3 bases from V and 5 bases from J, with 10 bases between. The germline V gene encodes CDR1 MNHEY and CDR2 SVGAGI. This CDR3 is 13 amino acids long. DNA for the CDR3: TGTGCCAGCAGTTATGCCGAACGGGAGACCCAGTACTTC. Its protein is CASSYAERETQYF.

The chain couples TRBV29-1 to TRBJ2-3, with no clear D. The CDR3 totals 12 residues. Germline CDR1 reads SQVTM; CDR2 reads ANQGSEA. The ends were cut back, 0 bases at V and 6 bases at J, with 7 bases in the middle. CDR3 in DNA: TGCAGCGTTGAAGAGGTCGGGGATACGCAGTATTTT. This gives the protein CSVEEVGDTQYF.

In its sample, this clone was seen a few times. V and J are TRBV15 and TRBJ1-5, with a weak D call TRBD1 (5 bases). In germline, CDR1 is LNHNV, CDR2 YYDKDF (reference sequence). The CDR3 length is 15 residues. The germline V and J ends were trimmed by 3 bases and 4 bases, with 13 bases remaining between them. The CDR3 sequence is CATSSDGAGNQPQHF. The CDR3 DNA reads TGTGCCACCAGCAGCGATGGGGCGGGTAATCAGCCCCAGCATTTT.

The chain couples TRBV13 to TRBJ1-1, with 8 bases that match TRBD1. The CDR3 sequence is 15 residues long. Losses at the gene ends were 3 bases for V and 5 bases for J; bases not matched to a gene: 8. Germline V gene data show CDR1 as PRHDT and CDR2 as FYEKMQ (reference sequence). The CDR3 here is CASSLGQGATTEAFF. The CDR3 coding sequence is TGTGCCAGCAGCTTGGGGCAGGGGGCGACGACTGAAGCTTTCTTT. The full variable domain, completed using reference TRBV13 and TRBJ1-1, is AAGVIQSPRHLIKEKRETATLKCYPIPRHDTVYWYQQGPGQDPQFLISFYEKMQSDKGSIPDRFSAQQFSDYHSELNMSSLELGDSALYFCASSLGQGATTEAFFGQGTRLTVV.

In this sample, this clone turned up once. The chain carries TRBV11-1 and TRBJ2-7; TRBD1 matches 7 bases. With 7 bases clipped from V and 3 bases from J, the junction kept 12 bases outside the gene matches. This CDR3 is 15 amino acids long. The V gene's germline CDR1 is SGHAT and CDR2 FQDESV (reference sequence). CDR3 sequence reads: CASNQKTGTDYEQYF. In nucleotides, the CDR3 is TGTGCCAGCAACCAAAAAACCGGGACAGACTACGAGCAGTACTTC.

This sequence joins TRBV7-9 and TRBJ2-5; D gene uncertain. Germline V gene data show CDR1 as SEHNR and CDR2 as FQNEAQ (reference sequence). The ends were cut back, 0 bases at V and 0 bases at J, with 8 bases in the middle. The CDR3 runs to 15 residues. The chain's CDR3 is CASSLAFQDQETQYF. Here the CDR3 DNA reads TGTGCCAGCAGCTTAGCGTTCCAGGACCAAGAGACCCAGTACTTC.

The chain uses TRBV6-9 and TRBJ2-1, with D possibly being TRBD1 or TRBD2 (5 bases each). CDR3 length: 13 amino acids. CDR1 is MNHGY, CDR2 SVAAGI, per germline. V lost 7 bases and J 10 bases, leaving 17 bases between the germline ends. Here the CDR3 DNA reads TGTGCCAGCACCCCAATCCGGGACGGGGAGCAGTTCTTC. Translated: CASTPIRDGEQFF.

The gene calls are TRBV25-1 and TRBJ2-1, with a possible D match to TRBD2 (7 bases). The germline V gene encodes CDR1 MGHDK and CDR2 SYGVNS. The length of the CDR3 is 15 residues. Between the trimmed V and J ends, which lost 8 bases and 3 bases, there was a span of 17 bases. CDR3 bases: TGTGCCAGCTCCCACCCGGGGGGCTACTACAATGAGCAGTTCTTC. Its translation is CASSHPGGYYNEQFF.

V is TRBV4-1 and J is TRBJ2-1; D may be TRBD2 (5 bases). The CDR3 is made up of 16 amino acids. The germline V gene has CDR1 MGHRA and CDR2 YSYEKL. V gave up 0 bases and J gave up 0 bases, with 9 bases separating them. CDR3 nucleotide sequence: TGCGCCAGCAGCCAAGATATGGGGAGCTCCTACAATGAGCAGTTCTTC. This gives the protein CASSQDMGSSYNEQFF.

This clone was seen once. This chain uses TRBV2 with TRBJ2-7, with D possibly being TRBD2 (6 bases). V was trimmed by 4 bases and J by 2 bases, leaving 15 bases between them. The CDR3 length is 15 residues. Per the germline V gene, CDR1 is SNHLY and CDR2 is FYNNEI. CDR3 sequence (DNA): TGTGCCAGCAGTGCCCGAAAGGGAGGCGCCTACGAGCAGTACTTC. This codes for CASSARKGGAYEQYF.

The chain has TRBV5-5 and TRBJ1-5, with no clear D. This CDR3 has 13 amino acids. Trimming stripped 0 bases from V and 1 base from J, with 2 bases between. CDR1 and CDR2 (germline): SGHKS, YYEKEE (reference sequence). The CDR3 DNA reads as TGTGCCAGCAGCTTGGGGAGCAATCAGCCCCAGCATTTT. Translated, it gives CASSLGSNQPQHF. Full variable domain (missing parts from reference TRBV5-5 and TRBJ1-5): DAGVTQSPTHLIKTRGQQVTLRCSPISGHKSVSWYQQVLGQGPQFIFQYYEKEERGRGNFPDRFSARQFPNYSSELNVNALLLGDSALYLCASSLGSNQPQHFGDGTRLSIL.

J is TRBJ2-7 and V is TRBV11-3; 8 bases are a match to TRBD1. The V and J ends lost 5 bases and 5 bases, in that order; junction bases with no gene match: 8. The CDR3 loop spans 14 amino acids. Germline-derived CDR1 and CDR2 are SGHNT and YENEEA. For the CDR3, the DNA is TGTGCCAGCAGCCCCTCGGGGGACAGGAACGAGCAGTACTTC. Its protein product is CASSPSGDRNEQYF.

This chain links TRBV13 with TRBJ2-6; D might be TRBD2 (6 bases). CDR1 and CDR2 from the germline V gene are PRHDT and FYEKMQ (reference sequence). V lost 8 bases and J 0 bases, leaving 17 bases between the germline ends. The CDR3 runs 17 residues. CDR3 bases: TGTGCCAGCGGCGGGGACTCGCTATCCTCTGGGGCCAACGTCCTGACTTTC. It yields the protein CASGGDSLSSGANVLTF. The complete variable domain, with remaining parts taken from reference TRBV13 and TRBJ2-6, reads AAGVIQSPRHLIKEKRETATLKCYPIPRHDTVYWYQQGPGQDPQFLISFYEKMQSDKGSIPDRFSAQQFSDYHSELNMSSLELGDSALYFCASGGDSLSSGANVLTFGAGSRLTVL.

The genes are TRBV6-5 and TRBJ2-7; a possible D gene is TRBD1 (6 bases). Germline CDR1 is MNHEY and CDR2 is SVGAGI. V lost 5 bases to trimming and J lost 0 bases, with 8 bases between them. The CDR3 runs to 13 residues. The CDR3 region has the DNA TGTGCCAGCAGTCGGACAGACTCCTACGAGCAGTACTTC. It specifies CASSRTDSYEQYF.

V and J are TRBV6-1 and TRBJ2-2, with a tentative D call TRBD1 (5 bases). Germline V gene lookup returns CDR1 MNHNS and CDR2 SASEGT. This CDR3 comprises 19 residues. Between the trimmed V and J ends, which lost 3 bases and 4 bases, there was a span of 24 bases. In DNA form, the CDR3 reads TGTGCCAGCAGTGACCCCTCGTCACCAGGGCCGAGTAGCACCGGGGAGCTGTTTTTT. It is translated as CASSDPSSPGPSSTGELFF.

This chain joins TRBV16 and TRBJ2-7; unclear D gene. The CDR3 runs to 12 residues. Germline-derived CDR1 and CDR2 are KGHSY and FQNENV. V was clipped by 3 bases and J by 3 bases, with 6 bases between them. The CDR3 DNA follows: TGTGCCAGCAGCCAGGACGGCTACGAGCAGTACTTC. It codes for CASSQDGYEQYF.

The CDR3 loop reads CASSQGGRPEQFF. CDR3 coding DNA: TGCGCCAGCAGCCAGGGCGGGAGACCTGAGCAGTTCTTC. The V gene is TRBV4-1, the J gene TRBJ2-1; 7 bases map to TRBD2. Germline trimming cut 3 bases from V and 9 bases from J; bases unmatched to any gene: 5. Looked up from germline, CDR1 is MGHRA and CDR2 is YSYEKL. This CDR3 is 13 amino acids long.

The CDR3 here is CASWTSNRLDNEQFF. The CDR3 coding sequence is TGTGCCAGCTGGACTAGCAATCGTCTGGACAATGAGCAGTTCTTC. The chain employs TRBV28 and TRBJ2-1, with 8 nucleotides matching TRBD2. After removal of 8 bases from V and 5 bases from J, the junction contained 11 bases not matched to a gene. The CDR3 has 15 residues. Germline-derived CDR1 and CDR2 are MDHEN and SYDVKM.

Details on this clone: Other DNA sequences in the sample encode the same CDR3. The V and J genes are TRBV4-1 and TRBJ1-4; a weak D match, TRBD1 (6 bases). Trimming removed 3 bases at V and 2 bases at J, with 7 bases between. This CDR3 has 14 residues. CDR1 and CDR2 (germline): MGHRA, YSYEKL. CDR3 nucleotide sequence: TGCGCCAGCAGCCAGACAGGCACTAATGAAAAACTGTTTTTT. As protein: CASSQTGTNEKLFF.

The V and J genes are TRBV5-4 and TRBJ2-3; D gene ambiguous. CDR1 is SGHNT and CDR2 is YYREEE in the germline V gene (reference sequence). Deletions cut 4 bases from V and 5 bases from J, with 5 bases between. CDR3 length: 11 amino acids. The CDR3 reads CASSMGDTQYF. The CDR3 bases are TGTGCCAGCAGCATGGGAGATACGCAGTATTTT.

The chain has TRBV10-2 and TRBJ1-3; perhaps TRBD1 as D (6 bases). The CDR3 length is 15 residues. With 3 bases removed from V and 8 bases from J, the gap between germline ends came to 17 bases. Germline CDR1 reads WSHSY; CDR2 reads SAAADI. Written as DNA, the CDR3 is TGCGCCAGCAGTGAAATTTTACAGGGAAGAGACACCATATATTTT. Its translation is CASSEILQGRDTIYF.

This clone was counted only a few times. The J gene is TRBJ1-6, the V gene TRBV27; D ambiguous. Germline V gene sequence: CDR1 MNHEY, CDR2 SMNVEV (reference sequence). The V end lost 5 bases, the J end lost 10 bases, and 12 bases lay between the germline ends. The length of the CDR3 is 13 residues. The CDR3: CASSSVGGSPLHF. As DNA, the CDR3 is TGTGCCAGCAGTAGCGTGGGCGGATCACCCCTCCACTTT.

The chain's CDR3 is CASSEPPGDTQYF. CDR3 DNA: TGTGCCAGCAGCGAACCGCCAGGTGATACGCAGTATTTT. The genes are TRBV5-6 and TRBJ2-3; D gene uncertain. Germline values: CDR1 SGHDT, CDR2 YYEEEE. Trimming shortened V by 4 bases and J by 6 bases, and 12 bases separated the two germline ends. The CDR3 consists of 13 residues. Variable domain in full (rest from reference TRBV5-6 and TRBJ2-3): DAGVTQSPTHLIKTRGQQVTLRCSPKSGHDTVSWYQQALGQGPQFIFQYYEEEERQRGNFPDRFSGHQFPNYSSELNVNALLLGDSALYLCASSEPPGDTQYFGPGTRLTVL.